The clone carrying this T cell receptor (beta chain) has ten or more counts. No antigen is known for it. At least 6.5 million PBMCs were isolated per sample. A second PCR of 7 to 11 cycles used a sample-barcoded 5' primer and a J-beta primer mix. Sequencing yielded, for each sample, at least 2.5 million paired-end reads carrying CDR3. In TCRdb, the 5' RACE reads were re-called with MiXCR into one record per CDR3 protein. The sample shows 1.8 million or so distinct CDR3 sequences, roughly two fifths of them seen only once. The data stem from a study of blood T cells in healthy people across ages. Findings and caveats of the study: The CMV status of each donor remained undetermined, and this could have confounded shifts in expanded clonotypes. Long-lived and aged donors differed, with more naive CD4+ cells and higher diversity in the long-lived.

The receptor was isolated from a human donor in good health. Specimen: blood.

DNA for the CDR3: TGTGCCAGCAGGGAGAGCAATCAGCCCCAGCATTTT. It codes for CASRESNQPQHF. V usage is TRBV6-6 and J usage is TRBJ1-5; unclear D gene. The CDR3 spans 12 residues. Germline loops: CDR1 MNHNY, CDR2 SVGAGI (reference sequence). V dropped 6 bases and J dropped 1 base, with 4 bases sitting between them.